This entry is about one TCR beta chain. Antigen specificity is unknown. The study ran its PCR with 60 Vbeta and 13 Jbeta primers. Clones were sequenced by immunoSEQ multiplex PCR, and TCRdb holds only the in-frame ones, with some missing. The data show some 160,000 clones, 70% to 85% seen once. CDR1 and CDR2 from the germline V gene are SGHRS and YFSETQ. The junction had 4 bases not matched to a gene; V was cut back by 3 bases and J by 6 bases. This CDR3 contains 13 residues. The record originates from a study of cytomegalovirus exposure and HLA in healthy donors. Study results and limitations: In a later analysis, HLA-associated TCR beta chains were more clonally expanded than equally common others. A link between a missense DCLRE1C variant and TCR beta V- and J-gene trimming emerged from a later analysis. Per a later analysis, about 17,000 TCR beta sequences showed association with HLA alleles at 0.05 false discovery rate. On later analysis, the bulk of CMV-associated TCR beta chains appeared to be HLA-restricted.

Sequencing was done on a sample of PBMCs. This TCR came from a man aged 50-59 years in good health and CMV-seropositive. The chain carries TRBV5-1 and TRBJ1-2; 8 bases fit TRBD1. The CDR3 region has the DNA TGCGCCAGCAGCTACAGGGGGGAGGATGGCTACACCTTC. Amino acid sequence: CASSYRGEDGYTF.